This TCR beta chain was identified in a study of tumor-infiltrating lymphocytes in primary liver carcinoma. Across the study: Lesions, classed as T1-T3 N0M0, spanned roughly 4.2 to 11 cm across.

They got blood RNA out of unsorted whole blood and also pulled out germline DNA. Chronic HBV infection was present in the patients, who were treatment-naive. The germline V gene has CDR1 SGHRS and CDR2 YFSETQ. CDR3 length: 13 residues. Overall study results and limits: Tumors had a significantly higher top-250-clone fraction than blood (p = 0.039). Lesser overlap characterized tumor-adjacent and tumor-blood pairs relative to tumor region pairs.

Constant-region priming of around 500 ng total RNA yielded TCR beta cDNA. Each TCR beta library was derived from three nested multiplex PCR rounds that employed slightly modified ARM-PCR. Rounds one and two of PCR, each of roughly 10 cycles, were primed with TRBV1-TRBV30 forward primers and a C-beta reverse primer. From the multiplex PCR reads, TCRdb called clonotypes with MiXCR, one entry per CDR3 protein. The table has 300,000 to 350,000 distinct CDR3 sequences, about two thirds seen once; the top ten hold roughly 6%. About this clonotype itself: Its antigen is undetermined. A read error is possible here, since a much larger clone lies one base away.

The genes are TRBV5-1 and TRBJ2-5, with 8 bases identical to TRBD1. The source of this sequence is a man aged 40-55 years with primary liver carcinoma and hepatitis B virus infection. Sequencing was performed on peripheral blood. The CDR3 DNA reads as TGCGCCAGCAGCTTACAGGGGGAAGATACCCAGTACTTC. It codes for CASSLQGEDTQYF. The full variable domain, rest sourced from reference TRBV5-1 and TRBJ2-5, is KAGVTQTPRYLIKTRGQQVTLSCSPISGHRSVSWYQQTPGQGLQFLFEYFSETQRNKGNFPGRFSGRQFSNSRSEMNVSTLELGDSALYLCASSLQGEDTQYFGPGTRLLVL.